This T cell receptor beta chain was recorded in a study of T cells in tuberculosis. Thawed, overnight-rested PBMC were stained with GMM-loaded CD1B tetramer, viability dye and anti-CD3, then sorted. CD1B tetramers were loaded with Rhodococcus equi-derived C32 glucose monomycolate. Chain pairing is unknown; alpha and beta were sequenced separately. Assay: immunoSEQ multiplex PCR; the TCRdb copy retains only in-frame clones and omits some. This repertoire shows roughly 59,000 clones, approximately 81% found once; its top ten account for over 10%. Germline CDR1 and CDR2: MNHEY and SMNVEV (reference sequence). The CDR3 extends over 17 amino acids. The junction had 8 bases not matched to a gene; V was cut back by 0 bases and J by 4 bases.

Input material: CD1b-GMM tetramer-negative cells sorted from PBMCs. The sequence was collected from an adult woman with latent tuberculosis. The chain combines TRBV27 with TRBJ2-1; 8 nucleotides align to TRBD2. The CDR3 protein is CASSLSSGTRWYNEQFF. The DNA for the CDR3 is TGTGCCAGCAGTTTATCGTCCGGGACTAGGTGGTACAATGAGCAGTTCTTC.